This T cell receptor beta chain was recorded in a study of T cell repertoires in cytomegalovirus infection. Study-wide background: Public TCR beta signatures were indicative of both CMV infection and a matching HLA type. Study-level findings and limits: The ex vivo response was dominated by HLA-C-restricted CMV-specific TCR beta clonotypes. Based on cumulative public TCR beta family frequency, carriers of CMV plus the relevant HLA were identified.

TCRdb reprocessed the reads with MiXCR, giving one entry per CDR3 protein. The sample records about 300,000 distinct CDR3 sequences, about 8.8% being singletons. This clonotype has a count of ten or more. Its antigen is not known. CDR1 DFQATT and CDR2 SNEGSKA come from the germline V gene (reference sequence). Trimming took off 1 base at V and 4 bases at J, with 16 bases between the two ends. This CDR3 region has 16 residues. The chain carries TRBV20-1 and TRBJ2-2; a possible D gene is TRBD1 (5 bases). The receptor comes from a human donor in good health (CMV status not recorded). Some clones in this sample may be carry-over from other donors' samples. Sequenced sample: PBMCs. For the CDR3, the DNA is TGCAGTGCTAGAGTAACCGGGCCAAGGGGCACCGGGGAGCTGTTTTTT. Its protein product is CSARVTGPRGTGELFF.